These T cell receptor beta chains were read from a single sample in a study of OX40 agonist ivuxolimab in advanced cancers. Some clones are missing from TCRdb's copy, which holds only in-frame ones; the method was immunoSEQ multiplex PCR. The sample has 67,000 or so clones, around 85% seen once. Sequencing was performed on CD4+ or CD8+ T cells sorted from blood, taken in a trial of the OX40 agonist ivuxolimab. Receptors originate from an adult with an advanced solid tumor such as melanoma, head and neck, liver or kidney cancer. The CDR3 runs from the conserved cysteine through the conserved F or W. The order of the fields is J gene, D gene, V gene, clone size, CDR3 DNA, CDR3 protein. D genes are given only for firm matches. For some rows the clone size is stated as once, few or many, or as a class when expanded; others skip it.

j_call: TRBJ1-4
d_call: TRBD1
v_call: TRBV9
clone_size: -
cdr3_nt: TGTGCCAGCAGTCCAAGACAGGGCGGGGGTGAAAAACTGTTTTTT
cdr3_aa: CASSPRQGGGEKLFF

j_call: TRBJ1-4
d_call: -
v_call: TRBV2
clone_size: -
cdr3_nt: TGTGCCAGCGCGGATGCAACTAATGAAAAACTGTTTTTT
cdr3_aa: CASADATNEKLFF

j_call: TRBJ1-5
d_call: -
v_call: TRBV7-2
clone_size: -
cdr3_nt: TGTGCCAGCAGCTGGACCTGGACAGTGGGCGGTCAGCCCCAGCATTTT
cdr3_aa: CASSWTWTVGGQPQHF

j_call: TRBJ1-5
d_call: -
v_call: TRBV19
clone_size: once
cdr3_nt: TGTGCCAGTAAGGCGTGGGGGGAGGGGGACAATCAGCCCCAGCATTTT
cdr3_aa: CASKAWGEGDNQPQHF

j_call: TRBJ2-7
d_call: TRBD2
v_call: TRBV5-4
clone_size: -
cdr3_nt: TGTGCCAGCAGCTTGAGGGCTAGCGGGAGTTCCGAGCAGTACTTC
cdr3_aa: CASSLRASGSSEQYF

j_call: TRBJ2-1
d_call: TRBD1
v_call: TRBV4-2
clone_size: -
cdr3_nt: TGTGCCAGCAGCCAGCGAACCGGGACAGGGGGAAGGGGGGAGCAGTTCTTC
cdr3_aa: CASSQRTGTGGRGEQFF

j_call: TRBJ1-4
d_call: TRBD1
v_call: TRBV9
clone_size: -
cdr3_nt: TGTGCCAGCAGCGTTTCCGGGGGACAGGGACCTGAAAAACTGTTTTTT
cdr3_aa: CASSVSGGQGPEKLFF

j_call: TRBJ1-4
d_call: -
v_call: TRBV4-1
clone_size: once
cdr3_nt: TGCGCCAGCAGCCAACCAGTCTACCGTGGGTCCAGGGAGGGAGAAAAACTGTTTTTT
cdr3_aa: CASSQPVYRGSREGEKLFF

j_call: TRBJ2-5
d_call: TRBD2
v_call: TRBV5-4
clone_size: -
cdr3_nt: TGTGCCAGCAGCAGGGACCTAGCGGGAGGGCGGGAGACCCAGTACTTC
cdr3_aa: CASSRDLAGGRETQYF

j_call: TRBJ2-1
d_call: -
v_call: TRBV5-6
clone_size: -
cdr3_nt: TGTGCCAGCAGCCCTCCTTTCTCCGAGCAGTTCTTC
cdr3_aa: CASSPPFSEQFF

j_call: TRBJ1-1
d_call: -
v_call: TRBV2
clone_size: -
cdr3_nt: TGTGCCAGTGTTGGAGGGAACACTGAAGCTTTCTTT
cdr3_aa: CASVGGNTEAFF

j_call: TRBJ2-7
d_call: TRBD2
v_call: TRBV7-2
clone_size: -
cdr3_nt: TGTGCCAGCAGCCCTGATTATAGCGGGGGGTACGAGCAGTACTTC
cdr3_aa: CASSPDYSGGYEQYF

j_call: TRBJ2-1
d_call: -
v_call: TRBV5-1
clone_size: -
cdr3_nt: TGCGCCAGCAGCTTGGAAGGGCCCTCCTACAATGAGCAGTTCTTC
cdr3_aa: CASSLEGPSYNEQFF

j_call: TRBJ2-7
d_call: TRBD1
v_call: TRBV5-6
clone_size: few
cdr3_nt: TGTGCCAGCAGCAGCAGGGGGCCTTCCATCTACGAGCAGTACTTC
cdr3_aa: CASSSRGPSIYEQYF

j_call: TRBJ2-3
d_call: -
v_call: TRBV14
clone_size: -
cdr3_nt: TGTGCCAGCAGCCAAGATCTTGTTCGCGTCAGTACAGATACGCAGTATTTT
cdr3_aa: CASSQDLVRVSTDTQYF

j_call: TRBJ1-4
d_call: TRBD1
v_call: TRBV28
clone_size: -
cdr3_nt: TGTGCCAGCAGGGGACAGGGAAAGAATGAAAAACTGTTTTTT
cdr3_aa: CASRGQGKNEKLFF

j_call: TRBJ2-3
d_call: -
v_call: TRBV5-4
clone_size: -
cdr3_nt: TGTGCCAGCAGCTTCGGTACGGGAGCTGGAGATACGCAGTATTTT
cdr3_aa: CASSFGTGAGDTQYF

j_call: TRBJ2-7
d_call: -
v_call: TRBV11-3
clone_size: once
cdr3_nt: TGTGCCAGCAGCTTAACTGCTCGAGCCTACGAGCAGTACTTC
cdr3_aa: CASSLTARAYEQYF

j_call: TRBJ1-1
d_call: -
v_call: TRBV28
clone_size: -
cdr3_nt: TGTGCCAGCAGTCAACGGGGGGGGTACACTGAAGCTTTCTTT
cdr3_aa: CASSQRGGYTEAFF

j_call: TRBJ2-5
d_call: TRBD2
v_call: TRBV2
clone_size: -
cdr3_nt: TGTGCCAGCAGCGATGGACTAGCCGGGGAGACCCAGTACTTC
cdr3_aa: CASSDGLAGETQYF

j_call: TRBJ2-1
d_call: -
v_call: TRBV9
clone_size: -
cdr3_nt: TGTGCCAGCAGCGGACTGGGGAATGAGCAGTTCTTC
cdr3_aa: CASSGLGNEQFF

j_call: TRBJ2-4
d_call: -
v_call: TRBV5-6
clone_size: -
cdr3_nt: TGTGCCAGCAGCTTGTCTATGGGGGGTAAAAACATTCAGTACTTC
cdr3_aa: CASSLSMGGKNIQYF

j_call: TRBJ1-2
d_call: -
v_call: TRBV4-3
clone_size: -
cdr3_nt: TGCGCCAGCAGCCAAGATGTGTCGGGGGCGCGGTTGGACTATGGCTACACCTTC
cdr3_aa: CASSQDVSGARLDYGYTF

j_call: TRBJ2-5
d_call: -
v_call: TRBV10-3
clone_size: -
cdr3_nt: TGTGCCATCAGTGAACTAGCTGGTAAGGAGCGAGAGACCCAGTACTTC
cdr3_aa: CAISELAGKERETQYF